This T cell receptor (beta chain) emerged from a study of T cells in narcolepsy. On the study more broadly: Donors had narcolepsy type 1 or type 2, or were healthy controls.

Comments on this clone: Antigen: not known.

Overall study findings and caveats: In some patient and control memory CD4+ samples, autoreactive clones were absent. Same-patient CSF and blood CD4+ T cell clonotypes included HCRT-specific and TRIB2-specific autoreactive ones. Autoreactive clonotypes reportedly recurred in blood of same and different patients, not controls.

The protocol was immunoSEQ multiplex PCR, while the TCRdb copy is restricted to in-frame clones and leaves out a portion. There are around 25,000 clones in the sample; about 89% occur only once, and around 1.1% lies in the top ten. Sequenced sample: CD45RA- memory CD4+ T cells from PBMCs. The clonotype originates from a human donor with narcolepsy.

This CDR3 reads CASSERSGREGYEQYF. The CDR3 DNA reads TGTGCCAGCAGTGAAAGGTCTGGCAGGGAAGGCTACGAGCAGTACTTC. The rearrangement uses TRBV6-1 and TRBJ2-7, with D possibly TRBD1 on 5 matching bases. V gave up 2 bases and J gave up 3 bases, with 17 bases separating them. Germline V gives CDR1 MNHNS, CDR2 SASEGT. The CDR3 is 16 residues long.